One and the same sample provided the 31 T cell receptor beta chains below, sequenced in a study of regulatory T cells in long-lasting Graves disease. Indicated time point: newly diagnosed GD, antithyroid drugs for less than 3 months. PBMC-derived RNA was used for the TCR library. In building TCR beta libraries, iRepertoire HTBI primers were used together with Arm-PCR of CDR3 regions. TCRdb re-called the multiplex PCR reads with MiXCR, one entry per CDR3 protein. This repertoire shows roughly 440,000 distinct CDR3 sequences, approximately 16% found once; its top ten account for less than 30%. A further study also used this sample, focusing on T cells in Graves' hyperthyroidism and ophthalmopathy.

The starting material was peripheral blood mononuclear cells (PBMCs), obtained at new diagnosis, from a patient treated with antithyroid drugs. These receptor sequences come from a woman between 18 and 29 years old with Graves disease.

The rearrangement joins TRBV29-1 to TRBJ2-3; tentative D call: TRBD2 (6 bases). The germline V gene has CDR1 SQVTM and CDR2 ANQGSEA. Trimming took 7 bases from V and 4 from J, leaving 15 bases between them. This CDR3 has 13 amino acids. The CDR3 DNA sequence: TGCAGCGCCTCGGGCGGGGCTGCAGATACGCAGTATTTT. This sequence encodes CSASGGAADTQYF.

Ten or more counts support this clonotype. The J gene is TRBJ2-7, the V gene TRBV7-2; D might be TRBD1 (5 bases). This CDR3 has 14 residues. Between the trimmed V and J ends, which lost 1 base and 2 bases, there was a span of 9 bases. CDR1 SGHTA and CDR2 FQGNSA come from the germline V gene. This chain's CDR3 is CASSLGQMPYEQYF. DNA of the CDR3: TGTGCCAGCAGCTTAGGACAGATGCCCTACGAGCAGTACTTC.

This clonotype was recorded many times. Germline is not matched at one junction end, which may reflect a read error. The CDR3 nucleotides are TGTGCCGGCAGCATTGACAGGGTCCTCGCCTACAATGAGCAGTTCTTC. Protein sequence: CAGSIDRVLAYNEQFF. The V and J genes are TRBV28 and TRBJ2-1, with TRBD1 identical over 7 bases. CDR3 length: 16 amino acids. Germline CDR1 reads MDHEN; CDR2 reads SYDVKM. Variable domain in full (rest from reference TRBV28 and TRBJ2-1): DVKVTQSSRYLVKRTGEKVFLECVQDMDHENMFWYRQDPGLGLRLIYFSYDVKMKEKGDIPEGYSVSREKKERFSLILESASTNQTSMYLCAGSIDRVLAYNEQFFGPGTRLTVL.

Note on this clonotype: A clone one base away is much larger, so this may be a read error. The CDR3 sequence: CASSSLGSHPYEQYF. As DNA, the CDR3 is TGTGCCAGCAGTTCCCTGGGATCCCACCCCTACGAGCAGTACTTC. The chain has TRBV28 and TRBJ2-7; D gene unclear. The CDR3 runs 15 residues. Trimming left V 4 bases short and J 2 bases short, with 15 bases between. Germline V gene lookup returns CDR1 MDHEN and CDR2 SYDVKM.

There are a few counts of this clonotype. This chain joins TRBV28 and TRBJ1-6; D perhaps matches TRBD1 (6 bases). The CDR3 consists of 17 residues. Germline V gives CDR1 MDHEN, CDR2 SYDVKM. V dropped 5 bases and J dropped 5 bases, with 19 bases sitting between them. The CDR3 DNA follows: TGTGCCAGCAGTGTCACTGAGGGGCAGGGGCATAATTCACCCCTCCACTTT. It yields the protein CASSVTEGQGHNSPLHF. The full variable domain, completed using reference TRBV28 and TRBJ1-6, is DVKVTQSSRYLVKRTGEKVFLECVQDMDHENMFWYRQDPGLGLRLIYFSYDVKMKEKGDIPEGYSVSREKKERFSLILESASTNQTSMYLCASSVTEGQGHNSPLHFGNGTRLTVT.

The CDR3 sequence is CASSLRTGIYEAFF. The CDR3, as DNA: TGTGCCAGCAGCTTAAGGACAGGCATATACGAAGCTTTCTTT. The gene calls are TRBV7-9 and TRBJ1-1; 7 nucleotides agree with TRBD1. With 2 bases clipped from V and 8 bases from J, the junction kept 8 bases outside the gene matches. Per germline, CDR1 SEHNR and CDR2 FQNEAQ (reference sequence). The CDR3 is made up of 14 amino acids. Together with reference TRBV7-9 and TRBJ1-1, the CDR3 gives the full variable domain: DTGVSQNPRHKITKRGQNVTFRCDPISEHNRLYWYRQTLGQGPEFLTYFQNEAQLEKSRLLSDRFSAERPKGSFSTLEIQRTEQGDSAMYLCASSLRTGIYEAFFGQGTRLTVV.

The rearrangement links TRBV5-5 to TRBJ2-7; D unclear. V was trimmed by 1 base and J by 0 bases, leaving 5 bases between them. The CDR3 runs 13 residues. Per germline, CDR1 SGHKS and CDR2 YYEKEE (reference sequence). The CDR3 here is CASSLRDSYEQYF. As DNA, the CDR3 is TGTGCCAGCAGCTTGAGGGACTCCTACGAGCAGTACTTC.

This clonotype was counted many times. This chain uses TRBV5-1 with TRBJ1-1, with a weak D call TRBD1 (5 bases). Germline lookup yields CDR1 SGHRS and CDR2 YFSETQ. V was cut by 0 bases and J by 1 base, with 7 bases left in between. The CDR3 runs 14 residues. The CDR3 region is CASSLGQQNTEAFF. The DNA for the CDR3 is TGCGCCAGCAGCTTGGGACAGCAGAACACTGAAGCTTTCTTT. Full variable domain (rest looked up from reference TRBV5-1 and TRBJ1-1): KAGVTQTPRYLIKTRGQQVTLSCSPISGHRSVSWYQQTPGQGLQFLFEYFSETQRNKGNFPGRFSGRQFSNSRSEMNVSTLELGDSALYLCASSLGQQNTEAFFGQGTRLTVV.

There are many counts of this clonotype. The chain joins TRBV28 to TRBJ1-4, with D tentatively TRBD1 (6 bases). V dropped 3 bases and J dropped 6 bases, with 11 bases sitting between them. This CDR3 contains 14 residues. The germline V gene encodes CDR1 MDHEN and CDR2 SYDVKM. This CDR3 is CASSFRGSHEKLFF. Here the CDR3 DNA reads TGTGCCAGCAGTTTCAGGGGAAGTCATGAAAAACTGTTTTTT.

The chain uses TRBV25-1 and TRBJ2-6, with a weak D call TRBD2 (6 bases). Trimming took off 3 bases at V and 0 bases at J, with 9 bases between the two ends. From germline, CDR1 is MGHDK and CDR2 SYGVNS. The CDR3 is made up of 16 amino acids. CDR3 in DNA: TGTGCCAGCAGTGATCCCGGGAGCTCTGGGGCCAACGTCCTGACTTTC. It is translated as CASSDPGSSGANVLTF. Using reference TRBV25-1 and TRBJ2-6 for the parts outside the CDR3, the full variable domain is EADIYQTPRYLVIGTGKKITLECSQTMGHDKMYWYQQDPGMELHLIHYSYGVNSTEKGDLSSESTVSRIRTEHFPLTLESARPSHTSQYLCASSDPGSSGANVLTFGAGSRLTVL.

This clonotype was counted at least ten times. The J gene is TRBJ2-1, the V gene TRBV3-1; D is unclear. Per germline, CDR1 LGHDT and CDR2 YNNKEL (reference sequence). The CDR3 spans 13 residues. V dropped 1 base and J dropped 9 bases, with 10 bases sitting between them. CDR3 nucleotides: TGTGCCAGCAGCCAAGGTGAAAAAGCTGAGCAGTTCTTC. This gives the protein CASSQGEKAEQFF.

This clonotype came up many times. The chain joins TRBV5-1 to TRBJ2-1, with 16 nucleotides matching TRBD2. V was pared by 3 bases and J by 2 bases, with 2 bases of the junction left unmatched. The CDR3 is 17 residues long. Germline CDR1 reads SGHRS; CDR2 reads YFSETQ. The CDR3 DNA is TGCGCCAGCAGCTGGGGACTAGCGGGAGGGCCCTACAATGAGCAGTTCTTC. This gives the protein CASSWGLAGGPYNEQFF.

This clonotype was found many times. The CDR3, as DNA: TGCAGTGCGAAAAGGGCTGGCCTTCGGATCCTAGCGGGATTCTACGAGCAGTACTTC. This translates into CSAKRAGLRILAGFYEQYF. The chain carries TRBV20-1 and TRBJ2-7, with 9 bases fitting TRBD2. CDR1 DFQATT and CDR2 SNEGSKA come from the germline V gene (reference sequence). V lost 6 bases, J lost 3 bases, and 24 bases stayed unmatched. The CDR3 is 19 amino acids.

This clonotype was seen more than once but under ten times. This rearrangement joins TRBV11-2 to TRBJ2-7; perhaps TRBD1 as D (5 bases). V was cut by 1 base and J by 6 bases, with 13 bases left in between. Germline CDR1 SGHAT, CDR2 FQNNGV. The length of the CDR3 is 14 residues. The CDR3 sequence is CASSLGGGASEQYF. CDR3 bases: TGTGCCAGCAGCTTAGGAGGTGGGGCTAGCGAGCAGTACTTC.

This clonotype was detected many times. The CDR3 spells CASSEGSNQPQHF. CDR3 bases: TGTGCCAGCAGTGAAGGAAGCAATCAGCCCCAGCATTTT. The chain uses TRBV6-1 and TRBJ1-5; D unclear. CDR1 is MNHNS, CDR2 SASEGT, per germline. This CDR3 spans 13 amino acids. The V end lost 1 base, the J end lost 1 base, and 2 bases lay between the germline ends.

The gene calls are TRBV7-2 and TRBJ1-6; no firm D call. The CDR3 runs 12 residues. V lost 5 bases and J lost 7, with 6 bases in between. The germline V gene has CDR1 SGHTA and CDR2 FQGNSA. Here the CDR3 DNA reads TGTGCCAGCAGCGACCCCAATTCACCCCTCCACTTT. Translation gives CASSDPNSPLHF.

This clonotype was observed at least ten times. The rearrangement links TRBV24-1 to TRBJ2-1, with 8 bases aligning to TRBD1. Germline V lookup: CDR1 KGHDR, CDR2 SFDVKD. The CDR3 is 16 residues long. J gave up 3 bases and V 3 bases, and 6 bases lay outside the gene matches. The CDR3 protein is CATSDPGQGNYNEQFF. The CDR3 DNA sequence: TGTGCCACCAGTGATCCTGGACAGGGTAACTACAATGAGCAGTTCTTC.

Points on this clonotype: This is likely an artifact of a read error, given a far larger clone one base away. The rearrangement joins TRBV7-9 to TRBJ2-1, with D hard to call. The CDR3 is 12 residues long. Germline V gives CDR1 SEHNR, CDR2 FQNEAQ (reference sequence). V was clipped by 6 bases and J by 10 bases, with 13 bases between them. The CDR3 loop reads CASRVQSYEQFF. CDR3 DNA: TGTGCCAGCAGGGTGCAGAGCTACGAGCAGTTCTTC.

The chain uses TRBV27 and TRBJ2-3; no firm D call. The CDR3 contains 14 residues. Germline lookup yields CDR1 MNHEY and CDR2 SMNVEV (reference sequence). V was clipped by 1 base and J by 8 bases, with 13 bases between them. CDR3 residues: CASSLWQDGVTQYF. The DNA of the CDR3 is TGTGCCAGCAGTTTATGGCAGGATGGGGTTACGCAGTATTTT.

This clonotype was detected ten times or more. In DNA, the CDR3 is TGTGCCAGCAGTTTTCGACAAGACATGCGGCCCCAGCATTTT. It codes for CASSFRQDMRPQHF. V usage is TRBV27 and J usage is TRBJ1-5; D remains unclear. CDR3 length equals 14 residues. Trimming cost V 3 bases and J 9 bases, with 15 bases left between them. Germline V gives CDR1 MNHEY, CDR2 SMNVEV (reference sequence).

In its sample, this clonotype was seen a few times. This may arise from a read error, as a much more abundant clone is one base away. CDR3 loop: CASMVAGSQEAQYF. DNA for the CDR3: TGTGCCAGCATGGTAGCGGGAAGCCAAGAGGCCCAGTACTTC. The genes are TRBV7-9 and TRBJ2-5; TRBD2 agrees at 8 bases. Germline CDR1 and CDR2: SEHNR and FQNEAQ (reference sequence). The CDR3 is made up of 14 amino acids.

There are a few counts of this clonotype. A much larger clone differs from this one at a single base, so this may be a read error. The V call is TRBV28, the J call TRBJ2-1; 11 nucleotides line up with TRBD2. This CDR3 region has 14 residues. J gave up 10 bases and V 7 bases, and 9 bases lay outside the gene matches. CDR1 MDHEN and CDR2 SYDVKM come from the germline V gene. This CDR3 reads CASNLAGGLYEQFF. CDR3 in DNA: TGTGCCAGCAACCTAGCGGGAGGCCTCTACGAGCAGTTCTTC.

This clonotype was observed many times. V gene TRBV29-1 combines with J gene TRBJ2-1; D is possibly TRBD1 or TRBD2 (6 bases each). CDR3 size: 13 residues. V was cut by 4 bases and J by 7 bases, with 14 bases left in between. Germline V CDR1 and CDR2: SQVTM, ANQGSEA. The CDR3 reads CSVGPRRGNEQFF. The CDR3 DNA is TGCAGCGTTGGGCCCCGGAGGGGGAATGAGCAGTTCTTC.

The gene calls are TRBV6-1 and TRBJ2-3, with 8 bases aligning to TRBD1. Near its end, the DNA agrees better with TRBJ2-1, so the J call may be wrong. The germline V gene has CDR1 MNHNS and CDR2 SASEGT. This CDR3 has 16 amino acids. CDR3 sequence (DNA): TGTGCCAGTAGAATAAGAACCGGGACAGGAGTCAACGAGCAGTTCTTC. This translates into CASRIRTGTGVNEQFF.

This clonotype was counted many times. This rearrangement joins TRBV28 to TRBJ2-7, with TRBD1 identical over 9 bases. The junction had 3 bases not matched to a gene; V was cut back by 5 bases and J by 4 bases. The CDR3 is 13 amino acids. Germline V gives CDR1 MDHEN, CDR2 SYDVKM. The CDR3 coding sequence is TGTGCCAGCAGTCCGGGACAGGGTTACGAGCAGTACTTC. This translates into CASSPGQGYEQYF.

This chain connects TRBV24-1 to TRBJ2-1, with 7 bases that match TRBD2. The CDR3 runs 15 residues. Germline assignment: CDR1 KGHDR and CDR2 SFDVKD. V lost 5 bases to trimming and J lost 6 bases; unmatched junction nucleotides: 9. The CDR3 spells CATSGEGGNFNEQFF. CDR3 sequence (DNA): TGTGCCACCAGTGGGGAGGGAGGTAACTTCAATGAGCAGTTCTTC.

The chain combines TRBV6-1 with TRBJ1-4, with 7 nucleotides matching TRBD1. Germline V gene sequence: CDR1 MNHNS, CDR2 SASEGT. The CDR3 contains 15 residues. The J segment lost 0 bases and the V segment lost 6 bases, leaving 4 bases of the junction unmatched. The CDR3 nucleotides are TGTGCCAGCAGAATCCAGGGGGCAACTAATGAAAAACTGTTTTTT. This encodes CASRIQGATNEKLFF.

This clonotype has a handful of counts. V gene TRBV28 combines with J gene TRBJ1-2; D call uncertain. The ends were cut back, 6 bases at V and 0 bases at J, with 11 bases in the middle. CDR3 size: 14 residues. Germline-derived CDR1 and CDR2 are MDHEN and SYDVKM. CDR3 in amino acids: CASSPGSSNYGYTF. The CDR3 nucleotides are TGTGCCAGCAGCCCCGGGTCGTCTAACTATGGCTACACCTTC.

Concerning this clonotype: This sequence is one base from a far larger clone and is likely a read error. The J gene is TRBJ2-7, the V gene TRBV28; 8 bases align to TRBD2. The CDR3 is made up of 18 amino acids. V was clipped by 5 bases and J by 7 bases; unmatched bases: 22. Per germline, CDR1 MDHEN and CDR2 SYDVKM. DNA of the CDR3: TGTGCCAGCAGTCCTTTTAATAGCGGGGTAAGCTCCTACAATGAGCAGTACTTC. Its protein product is CASSPFNSGVSSYNEQYF.

The chain links TRBV7-2 to TRBJ2-7; 7 bases match TRBD1. Looked up from germline, CDR1 is SGHTA and CDR2 is FQGNSA. The ends lost 6 bases at V and 3 bases at J; junction bases unmatched: 5. The CDR3 has 13 residues. CDR3 protein: CASRKAGGYEQYF. CDR3 nucleotides: TGTGCCAGCAGAAAGGCAGGGGGCTACGAGCAGTACTTC.

The CDR3, as DNA: TGTGCCAGCAGTTCCCCGGGGGCTAGCGGAGCCAAAAACATTCAGTACTTC. It translates to CASSSPGASGAKNIQYF. V gene TRBV27 combines with J gene TRBJ2-4; D might be TRBD2 (7 bases). The ends were cut back, 4 bases at V and 0 bases at J, with 16 bases in the middle. Per the germline V gene, CDR1 is MNHEY and CDR2 is SMNVEV (reference sequence). This CDR3 spans 17 amino acids.